This T cell receptor (beta chain) is drawn from a study of cytomegalovirus exposure and HLA in healthy donors. PCR amplification relied on 60 Vbeta primers (plus 13 Jbeta primers). Generated by immunoSEQ multiplex PCR, the TCRdb table keeps only in-frame clones and is missing some. The sample shows 270,000 or so clones, around nine tenths of them seen only once. CDR1 is ENHRY and CDR2 is SYGVKD in the germline V gene. The germline V and J ends were trimmed by 2 bases and 5 bases, with 10 bases remaining between them. The CDR3 is 14 amino acids. The rearrangement joins TRBV10-3 to TRBJ1-5; no definite D call. This sequence was found in a girl aged 2 to 9 in good health and CMV-seronegative. Sequenced material: PBMCs. CDR3 nucleotide sequence: TGTGCCATCAGTGAGGGGAGGGCGGATCAGCCCCAGCATTTT. It codes for CAISEGRADQPQHF.